This is a list of T cell receptor beta chains from one sample in a study of Graves' ophthalmopathy and Graves' hyperthyroidism. TCRdb re-derived calls from the multiplex PCR reads in MiXCR, one entry per CDR3 protein. This repertoire shows about 550,000 distinct CDR3 sequences, under 45% found once; its top ten account for about 4.1%. Sequenced material: peripheral blood or thyroid tissue (not recorded which). The receptors shown here come from an adult man with Graves' hyperthyroidism. Both conserved end residues are trimmed from each CDR3.

V gene | CDR3 protein
TRBV10-2 | ASSDPGGGYNEQF
TRBV29-1 | SVEVPGHTNTGELF
TRBV29-1 | SVSGTSGTEAF
TRBV27 | ASSLKPGGLFGYT
TRBV5-1 | ASSLGAQDEQY
TRBV11-1 | ASSSRTISYEQY
TRBV29-1 | SVEDGVGLNTEAF
TRBV10-1 | ASSESIAESYEQY
TRBV6-5 | ASSQLGSGGRETQY
TRBV5-1 | ASSLIDRSSYNSPLH
TRBV3-1 | ASGQEGQLQETQY
TRBV20-1 | SARDGGQGYT
TRBV7-9 | ASSVMGTGVQPQH
TRBV7-2 | ASSFAVGDLSNSPLH
TRBV12-5 | ASGWGQGIHEQY
TRBV20-1 | SARQGLAGSYEQY
TRBV6-5 | ASSYTQVQETQH
TRBV9 | ASSQTYNEQF
TRBV7-2 | ASSFDETQY
TRBV20-1 | SARSSNTDTQY
TRBV7-6 | ASSYGTGTSPLH
TRBV9 | ASSAGLAGAQY
TRBV24-1 | ATSDRTSIDEQY
TRBV27 | ASRLLTGESSPLH
TRBV29-1 | SASRLGAYNEQF
TRBV14 | ASSQNTGTLYGYT
TRBV10-2 | ASQVSGGLGETQY
TRBV29-1 | SRTYQETQY
TRBV15 | ATSRGRGSYEQY
TRBV7-9 | ASSQPGYTGELF
TRBV11-2 | ASSLDQNYNSPLH
TRBV28 | ASSSSLALLH
TRBV4-2 | ASSQDFGNYNTEAF
TRBV19 | ASRINTEAF
TRBV6-1 | ASSESKLYEQY
TRBV6-1 | ASEDRVYQPQH
TRBV20-1 | SARGADYGYT
TRBV30 | AWPLNDEQY
TRBV27 | ASSRTRDNYGYT
TRBV15 | ATSRDEQRVRGNQPQH
TRBV5-1 | ASSLKQGMGQETLY
TRBV7-2 | ASSLVLGDFYYSNQPQH
TRBV6-1 | ASSDGQAISNQPQH
TRBV5-1 | ASSLATDRLHGYT
TRBV29-1 | SPRLAGGKDYEQY